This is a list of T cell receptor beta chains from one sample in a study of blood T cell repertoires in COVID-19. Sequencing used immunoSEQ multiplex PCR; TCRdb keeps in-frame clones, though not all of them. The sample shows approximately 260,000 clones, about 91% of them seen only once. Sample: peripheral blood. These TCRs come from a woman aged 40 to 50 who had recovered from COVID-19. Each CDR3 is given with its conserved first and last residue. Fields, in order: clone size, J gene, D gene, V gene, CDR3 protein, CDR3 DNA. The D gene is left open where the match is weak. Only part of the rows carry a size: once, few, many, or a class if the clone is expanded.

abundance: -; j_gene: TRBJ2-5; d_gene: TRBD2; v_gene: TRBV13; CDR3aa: CASSSSGRVQETQYF; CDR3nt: TGTGCCAGCAGCTCAAGCGGGAGGGTCCAAGAGACCCAGTACTTC
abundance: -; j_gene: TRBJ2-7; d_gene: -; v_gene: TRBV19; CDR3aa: CASSMTSSYEQYF; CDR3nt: TGTGCCAGTAGTATGACATCGAGCTACGAGCAGTACTTC
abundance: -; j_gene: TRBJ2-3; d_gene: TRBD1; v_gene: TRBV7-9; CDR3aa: CASSRQGATDTQYF; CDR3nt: TGTGCCAGCAGCAGACAGGGGGCCACAGATACGCAGTATTTT
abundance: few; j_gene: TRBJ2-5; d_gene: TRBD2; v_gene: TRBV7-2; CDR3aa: CASSLLDGEGETQYF; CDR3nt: TGTGCCAGCAGCTTACTCGATGGGGAGGGTGAGACCCAGTACTTC
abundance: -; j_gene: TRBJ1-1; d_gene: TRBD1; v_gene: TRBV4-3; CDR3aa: CASSHGTGNVAFF; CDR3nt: TGCGCCAGCAGCCATGGGACAGGAAACGTAGCTTTCTTT
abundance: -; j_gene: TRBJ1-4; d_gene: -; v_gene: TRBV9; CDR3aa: CASSPGVSTNEKLFF; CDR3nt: TGTGCCAGCAGCCCCGGGGTGTCAACTAATGAAAAACTGTTTTTT
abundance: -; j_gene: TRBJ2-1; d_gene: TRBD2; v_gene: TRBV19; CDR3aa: CASSITSGRSNEQFF; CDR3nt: TGTGCCAGTAGTATCACTAGCGGGAGGAGTAATGAGCAGTTCTTC
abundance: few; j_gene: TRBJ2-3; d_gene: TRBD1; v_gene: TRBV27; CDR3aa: CASSSGTVGFWIGSDTQYF; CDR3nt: TGTGCCAGCAGTTCCGGGACAGTGGGTTTTTGGATCGGGTCAGATACGCAGTATTTT
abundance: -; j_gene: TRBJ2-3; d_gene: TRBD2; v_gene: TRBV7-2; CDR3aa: CASRGPGLAADTQYF; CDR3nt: TGTGCCAGCAGAGGACCGGGACTAGCGGCAGATACGCAGTATTTT
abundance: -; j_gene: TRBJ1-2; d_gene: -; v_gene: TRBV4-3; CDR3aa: CASSSRAGRWGYTF; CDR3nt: TGCGCCAGCAGCTCCAGGGCGGGGCGCTGGGGCTACACCTTC
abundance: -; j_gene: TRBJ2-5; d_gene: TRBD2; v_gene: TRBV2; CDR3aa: CASSAPRGGQETQYF; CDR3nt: TGTGCCAGCAGTGCTCCCCGGGGGGGCCAAGAGACCCAGTACTTC
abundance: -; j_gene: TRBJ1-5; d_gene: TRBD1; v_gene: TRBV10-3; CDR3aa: CAISDRGGQPQHF; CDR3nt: TGTGCCATCAGCGACAGGGGAGGTCAGCCCCAGCATTTT
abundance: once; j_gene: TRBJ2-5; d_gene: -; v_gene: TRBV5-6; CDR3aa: CASSDGGSKETQYF; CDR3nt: TGTGCCAGCAGCGACGGAGGTTCCAAAGAGACCCAGTACTTC
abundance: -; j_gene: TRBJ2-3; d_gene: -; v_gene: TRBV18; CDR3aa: CASSPLGHTDTQYF; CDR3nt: TGTGCCAGCTCACCACTTGGACACACAGATACGCAGTATTTT
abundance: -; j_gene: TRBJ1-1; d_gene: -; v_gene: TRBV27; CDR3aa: CASSLTDQVTEAFF; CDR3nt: TGTGCCAGCAGTCTAACTGACCAGGTCACTGAAGCTTTCTTT
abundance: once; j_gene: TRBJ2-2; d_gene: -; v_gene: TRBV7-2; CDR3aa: CASSPQGYTGELFF; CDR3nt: TGTGCCAGCAGCCCGCAGGGTTACACCGGGGAGCTGTTTTTT
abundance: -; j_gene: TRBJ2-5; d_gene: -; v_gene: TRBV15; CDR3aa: CATRPTHQETQYF; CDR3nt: TGTGCCACCAGGCCGACTCATCAAGAGACCCAGTACTTC